These T cell receptor beta chains were read from a single sample in a study of blood T cell repertoires in COVID-19. Clones were read by immunoSEQ multiplex PCR, and TCRdb kept only the in-frame ones, dropping some. The sample shows around 160,000 clones, over 75% of them seen only once. Sample: peripheral blood. The source is a man younger than 35 with COVID-19, enrolled during active disease. CDR3s include the opening cysteine and the closing phenylalanine or tryptophan. A D gene is named only where the DNA matches it firmly. Clone size is not always given. Where it is, it says once, few, many or a class for expanded clones.

clone_size: -
v_call: TRBV27
j_call: TRBJ2-1
d_call: TRBD1
cdr3_nt: TGTGCCACCGACCGGACAGGGGGCTACAATGAGCAGTTCTTC
cdr3_aa: CATDRTGGYNEQFF

clone_size: -
v_call: TRBV28
j_call: TRBJ1-1
d_call: TRBD1
cdr3_nt: TGTGCCAGCCACATTGACAGGGATCGGTCTGAAGCTTTCTTT
cdr3_aa: CASHIDRDRSEAFF

clone_size: -
v_call: TRBV14
j_call: TRBJ2-3
d_call: TRBD2
cdr3_nt: TGTGCCAGCAGCCGAGGTTGGGCTAGCGGGGGAACAGATACGCAGTATTTT
cdr3_aa: CASSRGWASGGTDTQYF

clone_size: -
v_call: TRBV29-1
j_call: TRBJ2-7
d_call: -
cdr3_nt: TGCAGCGTTGTCAACAGCTACGAGCAGTACTTC
cdr3_aa: CSVVNSYEQYF

clone_size: -
v_call: TRBV10-3
j_call: TRBJ1-6
d_call: -
cdr3_nt: TGTGCCAACCAAGCAGGGCTGAATTCACCCCTCCACTTT
cdr3_aa: CANQAGLNSPLHF

clone_size: -
v_call: TRBV27
j_call: TRBJ2-7
d_call: -
cdr3_nt: TGTGCCAGCAGACTTCGCCGGGACACCGATTACGAGCAGTACTTC
cdr3_aa: CASRLRRDTDYEQYF

clone_size: once
v_call: TRBV5-1
j_call: TRBJ1-3
d_call: TRBD1
cdr3_nt: TGCGCCAGCAGCTTGGAGGGGGCCCGTGGAAACACCATATATTTT
cdr3_aa: CASSLEGARGNTIYF

clone_size: -
v_call: TRBV2
j_call: TRBJ1-1
d_call: TRBD1
cdr3_nt: TGTGCCACAAACAGGGGTTTGAACACTGAAGCTTTCTTT
cdr3_aa: CATNRGLNTEAFF

clone_size: -
v_call: TRBV3-1/TRBV3-2
j_call: TRBJ2-1
d_call: TRBD1
cdr3_nt: TGTGCCAGCAGCCAAGCCCGGACAGGGGGCTACAATGAGCAGTTCTTC
cdr3_aa: CASSQARTGGYNEQFF

clone_size: -
v_call: TRBV6-5
j_call: TRBJ1-2
d_call: TRBD1
cdr3_nt: TGTGCTAGCAGACGACAGGGTTCTAACTATGGCTACACCTTC
cdr3_aa: CASRRQGSNYGYTF

clone_size: -
v_call: TRBV7-6
j_call: TRBJ2-1
d_call: -
cdr3_nt: TGTGCCAGCAGCTCGTACAGGGTTCCCTACTACAATGAGCAGTTCTTC
cdr3_aa: CASSSYRVPYYNEQFF

clone_size: -
v_call: TRBV7-3
j_call: TRBJ2-7
d_call: -
cdr3_nt: TGTGCCAGCAGCTTAAAAGGTCCAGGGACAAACGAGCAGTACTTC
cdr3_aa: CASSLKGPGTNEQYF

clone_size: -
v_call: TRBV27
j_call: TRBJ2-1
d_call: TRBD2
cdr3_nt: TGTGCCAGCGCATGGAGTAGCGGGAGGGCAAATGAGCAGTTCTTC
cdr3_aa: CASAWSSGRANEQFF

clone_size: -
v_call: TRBV30
j_call: TRBJ2-1
d_call: TRBD2
cdr3_nt: TGTGCCTGGAGCGACGGGACTAGCTACAATGAGCAGTTCTTC
cdr3_aa: CAWSDGTSYNEQFF

clone_size: once
v_call: TRBV30
j_call: TRBJ2-7
d_call: TRBD1
cdr3_nt: TGTGCCTTCGACAGGGGAGGTTTTGGCTACGAGCAGTACTTC
cdr3_aa: CAFDRGGFGYEQYF

clone_size: few
v_call: TRBV6-2/TRBV6-3
j_call: TRBJ1-4
d_call: -
cdr3_nt: TGTGCCAGCAGTTACCCAGGGATTTCGGAAAAACTGCTTTTT
cdr3_aa: CASSYPGISEKLLF

clone_size: -
v_call: TRBV5-1
j_call: TRBJ2-1
d_call: TRBD2
cdr3_nt: TGCGCCAGCAGCTCAGGTCCGGGACTAGCGGTTTACAATGAGCAGTTCTTC
cdr3_aa: CASSSGPGLAVYNEQFF

clone_size: -
v_call: TRBV5-6
j_call: TRBJ2-2
d_call: TRBD2
cdr3_nt: TGTGCCAGCAGCTTGATACTAGCGGGAGTATCGGAGAAGGCCGGGGAGCTGTTTTTT
cdr3_aa: CASSLILAGVSEKAGELFF

clone_size: -
v_call: TRBV19
j_call: TRBJ2-7
d_call: TRBD2
cdr3_nt: TGTGCCAGTAGTACCAAGACTAGCGGGAGCCTTAGCTCCTACGAGCAGTACTTC
cdr3_aa: CASSTKTSGSLSSYEQYF

clone_size: -
v_call: TRBV9
j_call: TRBJ2-3
d_call: TRBD2
cdr3_nt: TGTGCCAGCAGCCCGCGACTAGCTACGAGCACAGATACGCAGTATTTT
cdr3_aa: CASSPRLATSTDTQYF

clone_size: many
v_call: TRBV4-3
j_call: TRBJ1-2
d_call: -
cdr3_nt: TGCGCCAGCAGCCTCATACAGGGAGCGGCGGGCTACACCTTC
cdr3_aa: CASSLIQGAAGYTF

clone_size: -
v_call: TRBV3-1/TRBV3-2
j_call: TRBJ1-3
d_call: TRBD1
cdr3_nt: TGTGCCAGCAGCCCCCGGACAGGGGGCGAGTCTGGAAACACCATATATTTT
cdr3_aa: CASSPRTGGESGNTIYF

clone_size: -
v_call: TRBV6-4
j_call: TRBJ2-3
d_call: TRBD2
cdr3_nt: TGTGCCAGCACCGATACTGGGGACTATCGGCAGTATTTT
cdr3_aa: CASTDTGDYRQYF

clone_size: once
v_call: TRBV7-6
j_call: TRBJ2-3
d_call: -
cdr3_nt: TGTGCCAGCCAGTACAGGGACACAGATACGCAGTATTTT
cdr3_aa: CASQYRDTDTQYF

clone_size: -
v_call: TRBV6-6
j_call: TRBJ1-2
d_call: -
cdr3_nt: TGTGCCAGCTGCTTTATTTCGGATGGCTACACCTTC
cdr3_aa: CASCFISDGYTF

clone_size: -
v_call: TRBV6-2/TRBV6-3
j_call: TRBJ1-5
d_call: -
cdr3_nt: TGTGCCAGCAGTTACTCGAACCCGGACAATAGCAATCAGCCCCAGCATTTT
cdr3_aa: CASSYSNPDNSNQPQHF

clone_size: -
v_call: TRBV4-3
j_call: TRBJ2-7
d_call: -
cdr3_nt: TGCGCCAGCAGCCAAGATCGCGGGATCAGGGACGAGCAGTACTTC
cdr3_aa: CASSQDRGIRDEQYF

clone_size: -
v_call: TRBV19
j_call: TRBJ2-5
d_call: -
cdr3_nt: TGTGCCAGTAACCACCCGGGGTCCCAAGAGACCCAGTACTTC
cdr3_aa: CASNHPGSQETQYF

clone_size: -
v_call: TRBV15
j_call: TRBJ2-7
d_call: -
cdr3_nt: TGTGCCACCAGCAGAGGGGTCACGGGAGCCGGGTCCTACGAGCAGTACTTC
cdr3_aa: CATSRGVTGAGSYEQYF

clone_size: -
v_call: TRBV25-1
j_call: TRBJ2-5
d_call: -
cdr3_nt: TGTGCCAGCAGTGACGGCCGGACTATGCGGCAAGAGACCCAGTACTTC
cdr3_aa: CASSDGRTMRQETQYF

clone_size: -
v_call: TRBV30
j_call: TRBJ1-1
d_call: TRBD1
cdr3_nt: TGTGCCTGGAGTGGGGACAGGGGGCGAGGAGAAGCTTTCTTT
cdr3_aa: CAWSGDRGRGEAFF

clone_size: -
v_call: TRBV12-3/TRBV12-4
j_call: TRBJ2-1
d_call: -
cdr3_nt: TGTGCCAGCACCATAAGGTACAGGGATGAGCAGTTCTTC
cdr3_aa: CASTIRYRDEQFF

clone_size: few
v_call: TRBV19
j_call: TRBJ1-3
d_call: TRBD1
cdr3_nt: TGTGCCAGCAGACAGGGCTTGACTGGAAACACCATATATTTT
cdr3_aa: CASRQGLTGNTIYF

clone_size: once
v_call: TRBV5-1
j_call: TRBJ1-1
d_call: -
cdr3_nt: TGCGCCAGCAGCTGGACGGGGGTGAACACTGAAGCTTTCTTT
cdr3_aa: CASSWTGVNTEAFF

clone_size: -
v_call: TRBV6-1
j_call: TRBJ2-1
d_call: TRBD2
cdr3_nt: TGTGCCAGCAGTGAAATAACTAGCGGGAGCCACTACAATGAGCAGTTCTTC
cdr3_aa: CASSEITSGSHYNEQFF

clone_size: -
v_call: TRBV3-1/TRBV3-2
j_call: TRBJ2-3
d_call: -
cdr3_nt: TGTGCCAGCAGTTCGGGTGCGTATGGAGATACGCAGTATTTT
cdr3_aa: CASSSGAYGDTQYF

clone_size: -
v_call: TRBV19
j_call: TRBJ2-5
d_call: -
cdr3_nt: TGTGCCAGTAGTATCCAGGGCATAGGAGAGACCCAGTACTTC
cdr3_aa: CASSIQGIGETQYF

clone_size: -
v_call: TRBV27
j_call: TRBJ2-7
d_call: -
cdr3_nt: TGTGCCAGCAGTTTTAACAGGGACCACGAGCAGTACTTC
cdr3_aa: CASSFNRDHEQYF

clone_size: once
v_call: TRBV10-1
j_call: TRBJ2-1
d_call: TRBD2
cdr3_nt: TGCGCCAGCAGTGATCCGGGGACCCTCGGACTAGCGGGAGGGCCTTACAATGAGCAGTTCTTC
cdr3_aa: CASSDPGTLGLAGGPYNEQFF

clone_size: -
v_call: TRBV7-3
j_call: TRBJ2-1
d_call: TRBD2
cdr3_nt: TGTGCCAGCAGCTCCCGCAGAGGGCTAGCGGGGGACAATGAGCAGTTCTTC
cdr3_aa: CASSSRRGLAGDNEQFF

clone_size: -
v_call: TRBV4-3
j_call: TRBJ1-5
d_call: TRBD1
cdr3_nt: TGCGCCAGCAGCCAATCCCTCGGACAGGGAGGCCAGCCCCAGCATTTT
cdr3_aa: CASSQSLGQGGQPQHF